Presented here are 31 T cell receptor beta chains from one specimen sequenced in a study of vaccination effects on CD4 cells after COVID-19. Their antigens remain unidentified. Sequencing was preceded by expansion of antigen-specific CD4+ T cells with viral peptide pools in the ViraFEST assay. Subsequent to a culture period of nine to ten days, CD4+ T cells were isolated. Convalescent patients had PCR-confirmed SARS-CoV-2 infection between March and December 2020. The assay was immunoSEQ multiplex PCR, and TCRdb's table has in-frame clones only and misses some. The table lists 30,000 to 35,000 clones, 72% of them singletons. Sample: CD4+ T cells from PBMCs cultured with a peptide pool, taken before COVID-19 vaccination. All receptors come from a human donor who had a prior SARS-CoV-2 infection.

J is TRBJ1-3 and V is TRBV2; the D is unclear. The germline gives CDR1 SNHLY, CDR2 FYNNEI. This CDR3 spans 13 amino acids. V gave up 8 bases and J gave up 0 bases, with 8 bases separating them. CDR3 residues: CASQPNSGNTIYF. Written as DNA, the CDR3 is TGTGCCAGCCAGCCAAACTCTGGAAACACCATATATTTT.

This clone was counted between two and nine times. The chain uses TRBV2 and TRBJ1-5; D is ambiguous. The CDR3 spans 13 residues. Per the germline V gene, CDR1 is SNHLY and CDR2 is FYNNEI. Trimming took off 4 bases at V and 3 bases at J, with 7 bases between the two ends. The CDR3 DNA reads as TGTGCCAGCAGTGTATTCGTCAATCAGCCCCAGCATTTT. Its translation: CASSVFVNQPQHF.

The CDR3 DNA is TGTGCCAGCAGCTTTCGACAGGGGGGCACCGGGGAGCTGTTTTTT. It codes for CASSFRQGGTGELFF. This sequence joins TRBV5-4 and TRBJ2-2; 9 bases align to TRBD1. The CDR3 is made up of 15 amino acids. Per the germline V gene, CDR1 is SGHNT and CDR2 is YYREEE (reference sequence). Unmatched junction bases numbered 3, after V lost 2 bases and J lost 4 bases.

The CDR3 is CASSKVEGEGTNYGYTF. DNA of the CDR3: TGTGCCAGCAGCAAAGTTGAGGGGGAGGGAACTAACTATGGCTACACCTTC. This chain links TRBV21-1 with TRBJ1-2. TRBV21-1 constitutes a pseudogene. The CDR3 sequence is 17 residues long.

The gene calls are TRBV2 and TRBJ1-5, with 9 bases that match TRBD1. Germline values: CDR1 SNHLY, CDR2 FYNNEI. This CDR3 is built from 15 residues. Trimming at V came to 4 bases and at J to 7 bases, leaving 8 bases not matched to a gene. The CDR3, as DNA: TGTGCCAGCAGTGCGGGGACAGGGAGAGGACAGCCCCAGCATTTT. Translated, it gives CASSAGTGRGQPQHF. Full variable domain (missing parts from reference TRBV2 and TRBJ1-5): EPEVTQTPSHQVTQMGQEVILRCVPISNHLYFYWYRQILGQKVEFLVSFYNNEISEKSEIFDDQFSVERPDGSNFTLKIRSTKLEDSAMYFCASSAGTGRGQPQHFGDGTRLSIL.

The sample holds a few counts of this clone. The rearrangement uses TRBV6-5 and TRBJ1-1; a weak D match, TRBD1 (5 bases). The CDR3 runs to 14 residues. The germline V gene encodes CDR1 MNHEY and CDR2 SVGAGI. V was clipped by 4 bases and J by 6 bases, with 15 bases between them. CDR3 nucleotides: TGTGCCAGCAGTTGGGGGGGGAGCCTAGCTGAAGCTTTCTTT. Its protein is CASSWGGSLAEAFF.

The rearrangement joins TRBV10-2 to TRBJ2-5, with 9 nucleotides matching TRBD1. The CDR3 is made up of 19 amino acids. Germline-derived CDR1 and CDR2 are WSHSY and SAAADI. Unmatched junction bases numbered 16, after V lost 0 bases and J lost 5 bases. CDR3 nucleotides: TGCGCCAGCAGTGAGTCAGGGACAGGGTTATGGGACCCTCGGGAGACCCAGTACTTC. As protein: CASSESGTGLWDPRETQYF.

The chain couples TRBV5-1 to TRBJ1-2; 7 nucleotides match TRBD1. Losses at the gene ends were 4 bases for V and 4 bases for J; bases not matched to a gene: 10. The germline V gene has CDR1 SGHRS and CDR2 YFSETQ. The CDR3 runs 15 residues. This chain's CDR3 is CASSPRQGGSYGYTF. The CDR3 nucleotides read TGCGCCAGCAGCCCTCGACAGGGCGGGAGCTATGGCTACACCTTC. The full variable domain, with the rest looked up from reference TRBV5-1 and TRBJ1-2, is KAGVTQTPRYLIKTRGQQVTLSCSPISGHRSVSWYQQTPGQGLQFLFEYFSETQRNKGNFPGRFSGRQFSNSRSEMNVSTLELGDSALYLCASSPRQGGSYGYTFGSGTRLTVV.

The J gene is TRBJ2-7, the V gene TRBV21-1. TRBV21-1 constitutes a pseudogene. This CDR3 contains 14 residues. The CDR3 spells CASSKGGSTNEQYF. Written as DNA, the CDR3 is TGTGCCAGCAGCAAAGGGGGATCCACAAACGAGCAGTACTTC.

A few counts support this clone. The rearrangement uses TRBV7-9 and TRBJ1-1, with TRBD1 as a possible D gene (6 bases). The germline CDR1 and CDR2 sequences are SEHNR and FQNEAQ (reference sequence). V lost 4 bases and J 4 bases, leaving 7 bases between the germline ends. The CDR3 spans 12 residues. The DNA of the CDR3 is TGTGCCAGCAGCTGGGGGGCCACTGAAGCTTTCTTT. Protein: CASSWGATEAFF.

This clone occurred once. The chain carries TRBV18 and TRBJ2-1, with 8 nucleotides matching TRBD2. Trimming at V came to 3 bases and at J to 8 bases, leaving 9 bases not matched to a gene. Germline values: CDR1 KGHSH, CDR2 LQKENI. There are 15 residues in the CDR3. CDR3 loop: CASSPPSGSSDEQFF. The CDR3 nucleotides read TGTGCCAGCTCACCCCCCAGCGGGAGCTCGGATGAGCAGTTCTTC.

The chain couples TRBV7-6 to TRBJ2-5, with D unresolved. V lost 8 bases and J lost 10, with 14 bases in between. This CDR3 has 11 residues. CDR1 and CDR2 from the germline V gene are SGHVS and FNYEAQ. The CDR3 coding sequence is TGTGCCAGCGGCATGGGTGGAAACCAGTACTTC. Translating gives CASGMGGNQYF.

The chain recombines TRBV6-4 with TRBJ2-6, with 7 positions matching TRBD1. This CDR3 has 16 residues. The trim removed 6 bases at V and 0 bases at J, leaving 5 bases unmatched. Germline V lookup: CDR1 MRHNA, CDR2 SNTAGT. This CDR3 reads CASSEGQISGANVLTF. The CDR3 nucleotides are TGTGCCAGCAGCGAGGGACAGATCTCTGGGGCCAACGTCCTGACTTTC.

For the CDR3, the DNA is TGTGCCAGTAGTATCACGCGCTCCGTGGGGCACGTCACCGGGGAGCTGTTTTTT. Translation: CASSITRSVGHVTGELFF. The chain couples TRBV19 to TRBJ2-2; the D gene is possibly TRBD1 (5 bases). Germline V CDR1 and CDR2: LNHDA, SQIVND (reference sequence). V was shortened by 3 bases and J by 4 bases, with 21 bases between the two germline ends. This CDR3 region has 18 residues.

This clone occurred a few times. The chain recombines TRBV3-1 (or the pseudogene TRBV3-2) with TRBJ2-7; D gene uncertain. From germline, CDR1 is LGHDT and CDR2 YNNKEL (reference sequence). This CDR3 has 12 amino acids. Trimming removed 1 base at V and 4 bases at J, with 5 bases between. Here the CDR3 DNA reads TGTGCCAGCAGCCAAGTGGGGTACGAGCAGTACTTC. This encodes CASSQVGYEQYF.

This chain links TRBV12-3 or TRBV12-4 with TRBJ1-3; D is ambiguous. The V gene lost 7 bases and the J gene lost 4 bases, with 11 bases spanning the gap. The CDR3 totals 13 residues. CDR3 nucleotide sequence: TGTGCCAGCAAGAGGTTCGGCGGAAACACCATATATTTT. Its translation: CASKRFGGNTIYF.

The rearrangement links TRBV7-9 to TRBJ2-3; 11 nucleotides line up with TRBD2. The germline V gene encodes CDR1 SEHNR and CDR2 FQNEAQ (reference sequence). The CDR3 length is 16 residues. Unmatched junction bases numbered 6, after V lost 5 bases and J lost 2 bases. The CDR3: CASSPGTSGITDTQYF. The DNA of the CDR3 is TGTGCCAGCAGCCCAGGGACTAGCGGTATCACAGATACGCAGTATTTT.

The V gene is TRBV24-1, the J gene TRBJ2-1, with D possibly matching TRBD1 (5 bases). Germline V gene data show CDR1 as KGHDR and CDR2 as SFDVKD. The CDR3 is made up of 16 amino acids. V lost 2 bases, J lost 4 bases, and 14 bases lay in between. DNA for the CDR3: TGTGCCACCAGTGATTGGGGCAGAAGTGGGTACAATGAGCAGTTCTTC. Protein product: CATSDWGRSGYNEQFF.

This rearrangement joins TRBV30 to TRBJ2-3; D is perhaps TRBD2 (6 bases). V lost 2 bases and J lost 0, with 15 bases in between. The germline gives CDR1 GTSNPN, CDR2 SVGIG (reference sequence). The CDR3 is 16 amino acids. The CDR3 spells CAWSPRGRSSTDTQYF. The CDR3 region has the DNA TGTGCCTGGAGTCCTAGAGGGAGGTCGAGCACAGATACGCAGTATTTT.

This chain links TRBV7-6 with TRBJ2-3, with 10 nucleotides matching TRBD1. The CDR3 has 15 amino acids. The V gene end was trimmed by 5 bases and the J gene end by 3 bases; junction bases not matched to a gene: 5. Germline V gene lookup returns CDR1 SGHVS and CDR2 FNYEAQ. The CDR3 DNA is TGTGCCAGCAGCGGAAGGGACAGGGGTACAGATACGCAGTATTTT. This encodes CASSGRDRGTDTQYF.

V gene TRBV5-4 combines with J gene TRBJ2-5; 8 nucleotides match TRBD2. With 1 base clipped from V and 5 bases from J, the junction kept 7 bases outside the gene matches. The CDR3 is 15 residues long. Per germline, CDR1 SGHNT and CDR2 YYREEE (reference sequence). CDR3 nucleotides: TGTGCCAGCAGCTTGTCAAGCGGGAGTGGCGAGACCCAGTACTTC. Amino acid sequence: CASSLSSGSGETQYF.

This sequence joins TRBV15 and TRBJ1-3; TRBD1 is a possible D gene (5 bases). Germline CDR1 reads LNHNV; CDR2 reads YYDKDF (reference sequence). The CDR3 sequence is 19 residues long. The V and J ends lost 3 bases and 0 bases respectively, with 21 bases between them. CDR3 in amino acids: CATSSPDRPGGTSGNTIYF. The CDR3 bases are TGTGCCACCAGCAGCCCTGACAGACCGGGGGGGACCTCTGGAAACACCATATATTTT.

This CDR3 reads CASSLAFGGTQYF. In DNA form, the CDR3 reads TGTGCCAGCAGCTTAGCGTTCGGGGGGACGCAGTATTTT. The chain links TRBV7-2 to TRBJ2-3; 7 nucleotides align to TRBD2. CDR3 length: 13 residues. V lost 0 bases, J lost 9 bases, and 3 bases stayed unmatched. Germline values: CDR1 SGHTA, CDR2 FQGNSA. Variable domain in full (rest from reference TRBV7-2 and TRBJ2-3): GAGVSQSPSNKVTEKGKDVELRCDPISGHTALYWYRQSLGQGLEFLIYFQGNSAPDKSGLPSDRFSAERTGGSVSTLTIQRTQQEDSAVYLCASSLAFGGTQYFGPGTRLTVL.

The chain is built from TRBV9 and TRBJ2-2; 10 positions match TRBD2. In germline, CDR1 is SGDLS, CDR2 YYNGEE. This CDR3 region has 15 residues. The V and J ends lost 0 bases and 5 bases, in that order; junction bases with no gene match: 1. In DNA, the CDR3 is TGTGCCAGCAGCGTAGTTAGCGGGGGGACCGGGGAGCTGTTTTTT. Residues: CASSVVSGGTGELFF.

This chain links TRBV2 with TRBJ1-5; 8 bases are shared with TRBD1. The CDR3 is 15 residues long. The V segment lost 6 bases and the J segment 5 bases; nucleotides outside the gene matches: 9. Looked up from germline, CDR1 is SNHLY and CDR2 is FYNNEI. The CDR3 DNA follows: TGTGCCAGCAGCCCGACAGGGGACGGATATCAGCCCCAGCATTTT. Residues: CASSPTGDGYQPQHF.

CDR3 nucleotide sequence: TGTGCCAGCAGTCACAGCGGGAGGGAGAGGGGAGAGACCCAGTACTTC. As protein: CASSHSGRERGETQYF. This rearrangement joins TRBV4-2 to TRBJ2-5, with TRBD2 matching 10 bases. Germline CDR1 LGHNA, CDR2 YNFKEQ. The CDR3 has 16 residues. Trimming at V came to 6 bases and at J to 4 bases, leaving 11 bases not matched to a gene.

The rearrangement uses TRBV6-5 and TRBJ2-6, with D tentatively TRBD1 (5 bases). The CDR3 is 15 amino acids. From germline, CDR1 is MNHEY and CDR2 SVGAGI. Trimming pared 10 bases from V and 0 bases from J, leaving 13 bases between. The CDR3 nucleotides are TGTGCCACCTCTGACAGCTACTCTGGGGCCAACGTCCTGACTTTC. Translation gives CATSDSYSGANVLTF.

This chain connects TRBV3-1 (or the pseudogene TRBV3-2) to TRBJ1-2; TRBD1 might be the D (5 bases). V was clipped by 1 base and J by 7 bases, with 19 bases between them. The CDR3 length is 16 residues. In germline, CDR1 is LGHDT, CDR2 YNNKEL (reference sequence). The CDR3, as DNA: TGTGCCAGCAGCCAAGGGTCGGGGGTCCGGGGTTCTGGCTACACCTTC. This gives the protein CASSQGSGVRGSGYTF.

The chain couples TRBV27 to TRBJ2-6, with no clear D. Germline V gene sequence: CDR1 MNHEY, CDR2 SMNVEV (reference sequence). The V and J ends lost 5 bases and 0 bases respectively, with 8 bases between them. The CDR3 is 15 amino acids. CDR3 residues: CASSRSGSGANVLTF. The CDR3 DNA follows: TGTGCCAGCAGTCGATCAGGCTCTGGGGCCAACGTCCTGACTTTC.

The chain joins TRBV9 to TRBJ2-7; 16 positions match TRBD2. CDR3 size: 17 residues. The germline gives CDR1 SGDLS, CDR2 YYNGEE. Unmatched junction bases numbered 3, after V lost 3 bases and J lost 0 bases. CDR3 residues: CASSAGTSGRGSYEQYF. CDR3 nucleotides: TGTGCCAGCAGCGCGGGGACTAGCGGGAGGGGCTCCTACGAGCAGTACTTC.

DNA for the CDR3: TGCAGCGTTGGTCGGGTTTTAGGGACTGAAGCTTTCTTT. Protein product: CSVGRVLGTEAFF. The chain links TRBV29-1 to TRBJ1-1, with D hard to call. Germline V gene lookup returns CDR1 SQVTM and CDR2 ANQGSEA. Trimming stripped 4 bases from V and 5 bases from J, with 14 bases between. The length of the CDR3 is 13 residues. The variable domain in full, completed from reference TRBV29-1 and TRBJ1-1, reads SAVISQKPSRDICQRGTSLTIQCQVDSQVTMMFWYRQQPGQSLTLIATANQGSEATYESGFVIDKFPISRPNLTFSTLTVSNMSPEDSSIYLCSVGRVLGTEAFFGQGTRLTVV.